This T cell receptor (beta chain) was retrieved from a study of tumor-infiltrating lymphocytes in primary liver carcinoma. Concerning this clonotype itself: Its ends do not fully match the called genes, so a read error is possible.

With a constant-region primer, TCR beta cDNA was made from about 0.55 ug of total RNA. Libraries for TCR beta were built through three nested multiplex PCR rounds, which together made up a slightly modified ARM-PCR procedure. Amplification in the first two PCR rounds was performed using TRBV1-TRBV30 forward primers and a C-beta reverse primer for approximately 10 cycles each. TCRdb fed the multiplex PCR reads into MiXCR, producing one record per CDR3 protein. The sample lists fewer than 250,000 distinct CDR3 sequences, around four fifths occurring once. Per germline, CDR1 MNHEY and CDR2 SVGAGI. The CDR3 has 14 residues. Co-extraction yielded RNA and DNA from roughly 20-30 mg of unsorted bulk tissue.

Sequencing was performed on tumor tissue from primary liver carcinoma. The V call is TRBV6-5, the J call TRBJ1-2, with a tentative D call TRBD1 (5 bases). The TCR sequence derives from a man in his forties with primary liver carcinoma and hepatitis B virus infection. In nucleotides, the CDR3 is TGTGTCAGCAGTCTTCCTTTAGGGGACTATGGCTACACCTTC. This gives the protein CVSSLPLGDYGYTF.